These T cell receptor beta chains were read from a single sample in a study of cytomegalovirus exposure and HLA in healthy donors. Produced via immunoSEQ multiplex PCR; TCRdb's table is partial and in-frame only. In the table there are some 180,000 clones, 84% of which are singletons. The sample was PBMCs. The receptors shown here come from a girl under 10 years old in good health and CMV-seropositive. CDR3s include the opening cysteine and the closing phenylalanine or tryptophan. A D gene is named only where the DNA matches it firmly. The size field is filled for only some rows; it gives once, few, many or a size class.

d_gene	len	abundance	j_gene	v_gene	CDR3aa	CDR3nt
TRBD2	16	.	TRBJ2-1	TRBV19	CASSIGTSAAYNEQFF	TGTGCCAGTAGTATTGGGACTAGCGCCGCCTACAATGAGCAGTTCTTC
TRBD1	15	.	TRBJ2-7	TRBV18	CASSTGTGYPYEQYF	TGTGCCAGCTCTACCGGGACAGGGTACCCCTACGAGCAGTACTTC
TRBD1	16	.	TRBJ1-5	TRBV28	CASSPQQGMSNQPQHF	TGTGCCAGCAGTCCTCAACAGGGGATGAGCAATCAGCCCCAGCATTTT
TRBD2	15	.	TRBJ2-5	TRBV7-8	CASSSRLAGGETQYF	TGTGCCAGCAGCTCTAGACTAGCGGGAGGTGAGACCCAGTACTTC
TRBD2	15	.	TRBJ2-7	TRBV11-2	CASREGLAATYEQYF	TGTGCCAGCAGAGAAGGACTAGCAGCTACCTACGAGCAGTACTTC
.	13	once	TRBJ1-1	TRBV25-1	CASNSGGGSEAFF	TGTGCCAGTAACTCGGGGGGGGGATCTGAAGCTTTCTTT
TRBD2	16	.	TRBJ2-5	TRBV7-2	CASSREGRGWEGTQYF	TGTGCCAGCAGCCGAGAGGGTCGTGGATGGGAGGGGACCCAGTACTTC
TRBD2	15	.	TRBJ2-2	TRBV28	CASSLIAGGTGELFF	TGTGCCAGCAGTTTAATAGCGGGTGGCACCGGGGAGCTGTTTTTT
TRBD1	15	.	TRBJ2-7	TRBV6-5	CASRTNRGSSYEQYF	TGTGCCAGCAGGACCAACAGGGGCAGCTCCTACGAGCAGTACTTC
TRBD1	15	.	TRBJ2-3	TRBV9	CASSFSGGGADTQYF	TGTGCCAGCAGCTTCTCAGGGGGCGGTGCAGATACGCAGTATTTT
TRBD1	17	.	TRBJ1-1	TRBV11-3	CASSLDRTGDPNTEAFF	TGTGCCAGCAGCTTAGATAGGACAGGGGACCCGAACACTGAAGCTTTCTTT
.	15	.	TRBJ2-1	TRBV28	CASSPHSAGENEQFF	TGTGCCAGCAGTCCCCACTCCGCAGGGGAAAATGAGCAGTTCTTC
TRBD2	14	.	TRBJ2-1	TRBV6-5	CASSPAGPYNEQFF	TGTGCCAGCAGCCCAGCGGGACCCTACAATGAGCAGTTCTTC
TRBD1	12	few	TRBJ1-5	TRBV6-7	CASTQGGQPQHF	TGTGCCAGCACCCAGGGGGGTCAGCCCCAGCATTTT
TRBD1	13	.	TRBJ1-2	TRBV19	CASSTGDSYGYTF	TGTGCCAGTAGTACCGGGGACAGCTATGGCTACACCTTC
.	15	.	TRBJ2-1	TRBV6-1	CASSIRGGPYNEQFF	TGTGCCAGCAGTATTAGGGGGGGCCCCTACAATGAGCAGTTCTTC
TRBD2	15	.	TRBJ2-7	TRBV13	CASSSSRTSVYEQYF	TGTGCCAGCAGCTCGTCCCGGACTAGCGTCTACGAGCAGTACTTC
.	15	few	TRBJ1-2	TRBV4-1	CASSQALLNRDGYTF	TGCGCCAGCAGCCAAGCCTTACTTAACAGGGATGGCTACACCTTC
.	13	.	TRBJ2-3	TRBV19	CASSPSGTDTQYF	TGTGCCAGTAGTCCCTCAGGCACAGATACGCAGTATTTT
TRBD1	14	.	TRBJ2-5	TRBV27	CASSKYRGQETQYF	TGTGCCAGCAGTAAATACAGGGGACAAGAGACCCAGTACTTC
.	15	.	TRBJ2-2	TRBV9	CASSVGLADTGELFF	TGTGCCAGCAGCGTAGGTCTAGCCGACACCGGGGAGCTGTTTTTT
.	16	.	TRBJ1-1	TRBV4-1	CASSQDYARGGTEAFF	TGCGCCAGCAGCCAAGATTATGCGAGGGGAGGAACTGAAGCTTTCTTT
TRBD1	16	.	TRBJ2-7	TRBV15	CATSRDRQGGMYEQYF	TGTGCCACCAGCAGAGATAGACAGGGGGGGATGTACGAGCAGTACTTC
TRBD2	15	.	TRBJ2-7	TRBV25-1	CASSDSLAGLEEQYF	TGTGCCAGCAGTGATTCACTAGCGGGGTTAGAGGAGCAGTACTTC
.	12	.	TRBJ1-1	TRBV28	CASSFGGREAFF	TGTGCCAGCAGTTTTGGAGGCAGGGAAGCTTTCTTT
TRBD1	15	.	TRBJ1-2	TRBV9	CASSAEGTGFGGYTF	TGTGCCAGCAGCGCCGAGGGGACAGGGTTCGGCGGCTACACCTTC
.	13	.	TRBJ2-2	TRBV25-1	CASGRRNTGELFF	TGTGCCAGCGGCCGGAGAAACACCGGGGAGCTGTTTTTT
TRBD2	17	.	TRBJ2-3	TRBV4-1	CASSRYGAGGETDTQYF	TGCGCCAGCAGCCGATACGGGGCGGGAGGGGAGACAGATACGCAGTATTTT
.	16	.	TRBJ2-3	TRBV10-3	CAISEGRTTSTDTQYF	TGTGCCATCAGTGAGGGTCGAACGACTAGCACAGATACGCAGTATTTT
TRBD2	19	.	TRBJ2-1	TRBV13	CASSIGQVLLAGSYNEQFF	TGTGCCAGCAGCATAGGACAGGTGCTACTAGCGGGCTCCTACAATGAGCAGTTCTTC
TRBD1	14	.	TRBJ1-1	TRBV11-1	CASSLRDRNTEAFF	TGTGCCAGCAGCCTCCGGGACAGGAACACTGAAGCTTTCTTT
TRBD1	13	once	TRBJ1-1	TRBV19	CAIGTGRNTEAFF	TGTGCCATAGGGACAGGGAGAAACACTGAAGCTTTCTTT
TRBD1	18	.	TRBJ1-3	TRBV5-7	CASSWDEGDSSSGNTIYF	TGTGCCAGCAGCTGGGACGAGGGGGACAGCAGCTCTGGAAACACCATATATTTT
.	16	.	TRBJ1-1	TRBV5-6	CASSLAMEGLGTEAFF	TGTGCCAGCAGCTTGGCCATGGAGGGCCTGGGCACTGAAGCTTTCTTT
TRBD2	15	once	TRBJ2-1	TRBV9	CASSGTSGTYNEQFF	TGTGCCAGCAGCGGTACTAGCGGGACCTACAATGAGCAGTTCTTC
TRBD1	12	once	TRBJ2-7	TRBV6-5	CASSRDRVRQYF	TGTGCCAGCAGCAGGGACAGGGTTAGGCAGTACTTC
TRBD2	17	.	TRBJ2-1	TRBV7-8	CASSPRLAGGRHNEQFF	TGTGCCAGCAGCCCCAGACTAGCGGGGGGTAGACACAATGAGCAGTTCTTC
.	14	.	TRBJ1-2	TRBV5-1	CASSLDRAMYGYTF	TGCGCCAGCAGCTTGGACAGGGCAATGTATGGCTACACCTTC
TRBD2	14	.	TRBJ2-7	TRBV11-2	CASSSTSGGYEQYF	TGTGCCAGCAGCTCAACTAGCGGGGGCTACGAGCAGTACTTC
.	17	.	TRBJ2-1	TRBV11-3	CASSLRRGESSYNEQFF	TGTGCCAGCAGCCTCCGTCGGGGAGAAAGCTCCTACAATGAGCAGTTCTTC
.	14	.	TRBJ1-5	TRBV6-1	CASSEGTVNQPQHF	TGTGCCAGCAGTGAAGGGACAGTAAATCAGCCCCAGCATTTT